These 22 T cell receptor beta chains originate from one sample sequenced in a study of vaccination and CD4 T cells after COVID-19 (dated by TCRdb to between 2021 and 2022). Their recognized antigens are unknown. This specimen's treatment or condition label, per the study, means: approximately nine-day PBMC culture with coronavirus spike peptide pools or control peptides (ViraFEST assay). Libraries were prepared through PCR. Reads for this sample came from an Illumina iSeq 100. DNA from cultured CD4+ T cells underwent TCR sequencing with the Oncomine TCR Beta short-read assay at the Johns Hopkins FTIC core. The raw public reads went through TCRdb reprocessing: fastp at Q25, MiXCR clone calling, in-frame beta chains kept. Entries are consolidated by CDR3 protein sequence, retaining the most common genes and DNA. The sample table lists about 20,000 distinct CDR3 sequences, 66% of them with a count of one. The ten largest clones add up to roughly 4% of the sample.

Sequenced sample: CD4+ T cells from blood, cultured in vitro. These receptors originate from a human donor who had recovered from COVID-19.

This rearrangement joins TRBV20-1 to TRBJ2-1; the match to TRBD2 covers 7 bases. V lost 5 bases and J lost 6; bases outside the gene matches: 16. Germline lookup yields CDR1 DFQATT and CDR2 SNEGSKA (reference sequence). This CDR3 has 16 residues. In DNA, the CDR3 is TGCAGTGCTCAAACAGCGGGGTTTCTATTCCTCAATGAGCAGTTCTTC. It encodes CSAQTAGFLFLNEQFF.

The genes are TRBV7-9 and TRBJ1-2, with TRBD1 as a possible D gene (5 bases). In germline, CDR1 is SEHNR, CDR2 FQNEAQ (reference sequence). V gave up 5 bases and J gave up 8 bases, with 21 bases separating them. CDR3 length equals 15 residues. This chain's CDR3 is CASSPTQQATRGYTF. In DNA form, the CDR3 reads TGTGCCAGCAGCCCTACTCAACAGGCCACCAGGGGCTACACCTTC.

The chain joins TRBV7-3 to TRBJ2-2, with 8 bases aligning to TRBD1. Trimming took 1 base from V and 4 from J; bases not matched to a gene: 2. Germline-derived CDR1 and CDR2 are SGHTA and FQGTGA. The CDR3 extends over 15 amino acids. CDR3 sequence reads: CASSLRTGSTGELFF. CDR3 sequence (DNA): TGTGCCAGCAGCTTAAGGACAGGGAGCACCGGGGAGCTGTTTTTT.

The V gene is TRBV20-1, the J gene TRBJ2-1; a possible D gene is TRBD1 (6 bases). Trimming cost V 3 bases and J 12 bases, with 12 bases left between them. Germline-derived CDR1 and CDR2 are DFQATT and SNEGSKA (reference sequence). The CDR3 consists of 11 residues. The CDR3 region has the DNA TGCAGTGCTAGTAGGCCCAGGGGGCAGTTCTTC. Translation gives CSASRPRGQFF.

The genes are TRBV6-1 and TRBJ2-1; D possibly corresponds to TRBD2 (5 bases). The germline gives CDR1 MNHNS, CDR2 SASEGT. The CDR3 covers 14 residues. V was trimmed by 6 bases and J by 8 bases, leaving 17 bases between them. The CDR3 spells CASRKWGDEDEQFF. The DNA for the CDR3 is TGTGCCAGCAGAAAGTGGGGAGACGAGGATGAGCAGTTCTTC.

This clonotype was counted between two and nine times. The rearrangement joins TRBV6-5 to TRBJ1-1; a possible D gene is TRBD1 (5 bases). The germline V and J ends were trimmed by 0 bases and 0 bases, with 11 bases remaining between them. The CDR3 totals 16 residues. CDR1 is MNHEY, CDR2 SVGAGI, per germline. The CDR3 spells CASSYSGRGMNTEAFF. The DNA of the CDR3 is TGTGCCAGCAGTTACTCGGGACGGGGAATGAACACTGAAGCTTTCTTT.

The V and J genes are TRBV12-3 or TRBV12-4 and TRBJ1-1; D unresolved. V lost 3 bases, J lost 6 bases, and 14 bases lay in between. The CDR3 spans 14 residues. The CDR3 DNA reads TGTGCCAGCAGTTTCCGGGCCGCCGGGTCTGAAGCTTTCTTT. Protein: CASSFRAAGSEAFF.

The V and J genes are TRBV7-2 and TRBJ1-1; 7 bases match TRBD1. The trim removed 0 bases at V and 8 bases at J, leaving 3 bases unmatched. Germline V gives CDR1 SGHTA, CDR2 FQGNSA. The CDR3 has 13 residues. The CDR3 DNA reads as TGTGCCAGCAGCTTAGCGGGACAGCTGGAAGCTTTCTTT. Amino acids: CASSLAGQLEAFF.

This chain connects TRBV6-1 to TRBJ2-6; TRBD1 is a possible D gene (6 bases). Germline V gene sequence: CDR1 MNHNS, CDR2 SASEGT. Trimming cost V 2 bases and J 0 bases, with 8 bases left between them. The CDR3 extends over 16 amino acids. The CDR3 DNA reads TGTGCCAGCAGTGAAACAGGGAGCTCTGGGGCCAACGTCCTGACTTTC. Its protein is CASSETGSSGANVLTF.

The sample holds a few counts of this clonotype. The chain couples TRBV11-2 to TRBJ2-5; 11 bases are shared with TRBD2. The CDR3 is 15 residues long. CDR1 and CDR2 from the germline V gene are SGHAT and FQNNGV. Trimming at V came to 5 bases and at J to 3 bases, leaving 5 bases not matched to a gene. The CDR3 DNA is TGTGCCAGCAGCCGCCTGGGACTAGCGGAAGAGACCCAGTACTTC. Translated: CASSRLGLAEETQYF.

J is TRBJ1-2 and V is TRBV20-1; D is undetermined. Trimming left V 3 bases short and J 8 bases short, with 13 bases between. Germline V CDR1 and CDR2: DFQATT, SNEGSKA (reference sequence). CDR3 size: 12 residues. The CDR3 DNA follows: TGCAGTGCTAGGGCACCAAGTTTGGGCTACACCTTC. Translation gives CSARAPSLGYTF.

V and J are TRBV20-1 and TRBJ2-3; TRBD2 agrees at 7 bases. From germline, CDR1 is DFQATT and CDR2 SNEGSKA (reference sequence). V gave up 5 bases and J gave up 6 bases; unmatched junction bases: 8. This CDR3 region has 13 residues. CDR3 sequence (DNA): TGCAGTGCTTCCGGGGAGGGAAGGGATACGCAGTATTTT. Its translation is CSASGEGRDTQYF.

This clonotype has only a few counts. The genes are TRBV29-1 and TRBJ1-2; D is perhaps TRBD1 (5 bases). CDR1 is SQVTM and CDR2 is ANQGSEA in the germline V gene. There are 13 residues in the CDR3. Trimming pared 0 bases from V and 8 bases from J, leaving 13 bases between. In nucleotides, the CDR3 is TGCAGCGTTGAAGACGGCGGGGCGCGCGGCTACACCTTC. Translated: CSVEDGGARGYTF.

This clonotype was seen more than once but under ten times. As DNA, the CDR3 is TGTGCCAGTTCCCGGGCAGCTAACTATGGCTACACCTTC. Protein product: CASSRAANYGYTF. The J gene is TRBJ1-2, the V gene TRBV24-1; D remains ambiguous. Trimming took off 11 bases at V and 0 bases at J, with 12 bases between the two ends. Germline V lookup: CDR1 KGHDR, CDR2 SFDVKD. The CDR3 has 13 residues.

This clonotype was detected once. This chain connects TRBV7-2 to TRBJ2-7, with TRBD1 identical over 8 bases. CDR3 length: 15 amino acids. Germline V gene lookup returns CDR1 SGHTA and CDR2 FQGNSA. V gave up 5 bases and J gave up 0 bases; unmatched junction bases: 6. Written as DNA, the CDR3 is TGTGCCAGCAGCCCTCGACAGGGGAGCTCCTACGAGCAGTACTTC. Its translation is CASSPRQGSSYEQYF. The variable domain in full, with the rest retrieved from reference TRBV7-2 and TRBJ2-7, is GAGVSQSPSNKVTEKGKDVELRCDPISGHTALYWYRQSLGQGLEFLIYFQGNSAPDKSGLPSDRFSAERTGGSVSTLTIQRTQQEDSAVYLCASSPRQGSSYEQYFGPGTRLTVT.

This clonotype was seen more than once but under ten times. The V call is TRBV6-1, the J call TRBJ1-2, with 7 bases that match TRBD1. The germline gives CDR1 MNHNS, CDR2 SASEGT. V shed 2 bases and J 1 base; nucleotides not matched to a gene: 10. CDR3 length equals 17 residues. CDR3 region: CASSEFQGTADNYGYTF. The CDR3, as DNA: TGTGCCAGCAGTGAATTTCAAGGGACAGCGGATAACTATGGCTACACCTTC.

This rearrangement joins TRBV20-1 to TRBJ2-1; 11 nucleotides match TRBD2. The V segment lost 5 bases and the J segment 7 bases; nucleotides outside the gene matches: 13. CDR3 length: 16 residues. From germline, CDR1 is DFQATT and CDR2 SNEGSKA (reference sequence). The CDR3 nucleotides read TGCAGTGCTCTCATTAGCGGGAGGGGAAGTTTGAATGAGCAGTTCTTC. Its translation: CSALISGRGSLNEQFF.

This chain joins TRBV10-3 and TRBJ1-4, with D possibly being TRBD1 (6 bases). The CDR3 is made up of 14 amino acids. Germline-derived CDR1 and CDR2 are ENHRY and SYGVKD. The V and J ends lost 10 bases and 6 bases respectively, with 18 bases between them. The DNA of the CDR3 is TGTGCCACGCGAACAGGGAGCGGTTATGAAAAACTGTTTTTT. It specifies CATRTGSGYEKLFF.

This clonotype turned up a few times. The chain recombines TRBV20-1 with TRBJ1-6, with TRBD1 matching over 7 bases. Per the germline V gene, CDR1 is DFQATT and CDR2 is SNEGSKA (reference sequence). After removal of 0 bases from V and 6 bases from J, the junction contained 8 bases not matched to a gene. The CDR3 extends over 16 amino acids. Written as DNA, the CDR3 is TGCAGTGCTAGAGATGGAGGGGGCTCACCTAATTCACCCCTCCACTTT. Translation: CSARDGGGSPNSPLHF.

The chain has TRBV20-1 and TRBJ2-3; 11 bases align to TRBD2. CDR3 size: 17 residues. V lost 6 bases, J lost 0 bases, and 11 bases stayed unmatched. Germline V gene lookup returns CDR1 DFQATT and CDR2 SNEGSKA (reference sequence). The CDR3 bases are TGCAGTGCCGCGGAGGTAGCGGGGGGGCCTAGCACAGATACGCAGTATTTT. Translating it yields CSAAEVAGGPSTDTQYF.

V gene TRBV19 combines with J gene TRBJ1-2, with 8 bases matching TRBD1. The V and J ends lost 8 bases and 7 bases, in that order; junction bases with no gene match: 3. This CDR3 contains 11 residues. Germline V CDR1 and CDR2: LNHDA, SQIVND (reference sequence). CDR3 sequence reads: CASSGGSGYTF. In nucleotides, the CDR3 is TGTGCCAGTTCAGGGGGCAGTGGCTACACCTTC.

The chain recombines TRBV11-3 with TRBJ2-2; 8 nucleotides match TRBD2. Germline CDR1 reads SGHNT; CDR2 reads YENEEA. The CDR3 spans 18 residues. Unmatched junction bases numbered 11, after V lost 4 bases and J lost 1 base. CDR3 amino acids: CASSSAQGLAGNTGELFF. The CDR3 nucleotides are TGTGCCAGCAGCTCCGCCCAGGGGCTAGCGGGGAACACCGGGGAGCTGTTTTTT.